The table lists the clone carrying this T cell receptor beta chain with many counts. Its specificity is not known. Amplified TCR beta CDR3 regions came from RNA transcripts. The HTBI primer set drove a first-round RT-PCR of the TCR CDR3. TCRdb re-analysed the multiplex PCR reads in MiXCR, keeping a single row per CDR3 protein. The sample records approximately 200,000 distinct CDR3 sequences, 15% to 20% being singletons. The data originate from a study of T cells in Graves' hyperthyroidism and ophthalmopathy. Study-wide points: Ophthalmopathy prediction by the model preceded onset by a median about 6.3 months.

V lost 4 bases and J lost 0; bases outside the gene matches: 10. The CDR3 loop spans 16 amino acids. Germline V CDR1 and CDR2: SGHDT, YYEEEE. The TCR comes from a man aged 35-49 years with Graves' hyperthyroidism. Sequenced input: blood. V gene TRBV5-6 combines with J gene TRBJ2-7; 7 positions agree with TRBD1. The CDR3 bases are TGTGCCAGCAGCCCAACCGGGACAGAGAGCTCCTACGAGCAGTACTTC. It specifies CASSPTGTESSYEQYF.